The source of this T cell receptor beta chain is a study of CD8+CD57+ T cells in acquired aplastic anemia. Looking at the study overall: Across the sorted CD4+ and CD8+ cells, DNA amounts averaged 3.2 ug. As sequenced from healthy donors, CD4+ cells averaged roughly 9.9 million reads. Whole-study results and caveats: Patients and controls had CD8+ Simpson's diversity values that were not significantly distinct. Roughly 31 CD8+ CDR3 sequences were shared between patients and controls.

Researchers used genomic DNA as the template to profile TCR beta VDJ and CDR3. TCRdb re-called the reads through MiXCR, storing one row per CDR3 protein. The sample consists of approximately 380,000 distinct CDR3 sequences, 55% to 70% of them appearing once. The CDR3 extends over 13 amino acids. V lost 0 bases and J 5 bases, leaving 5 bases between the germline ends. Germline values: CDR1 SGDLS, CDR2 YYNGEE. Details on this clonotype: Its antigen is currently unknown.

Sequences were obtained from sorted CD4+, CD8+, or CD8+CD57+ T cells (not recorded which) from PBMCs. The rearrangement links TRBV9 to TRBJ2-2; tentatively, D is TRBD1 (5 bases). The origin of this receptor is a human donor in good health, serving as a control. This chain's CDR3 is CASSVGQTGELFF. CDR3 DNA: TGTGCCAGCAGCGTAGGACAGACCGGGGAGCTGTTTTTT.